This T cell receptor (beta chain) was found in a study of shared clonotypes between healthy human individuals. Study at large: CD4 naive and memory got three plates each, CD8 naive two, CD8 memory one.

This CDR3 contains 15 residues. Germline CDR1 is SGHNT and CDR2 is YYREEE (reference sequence). V was shortened by 4 bases and J by 7 bases, with 21 bases between the two germline ends. Each subset's genomic DNA was split evenly across several immunoSEQ plates. Each PCR replicate from the sorted subsets contained around 200 ng DNA, which is around 30,000 T cell genomes. Sequencing used immunoSEQ multiplex PCR; TCRdb keeps in-frame clones, though not all of them. The sample consists of under 2.5 million clones, around 92% of them appearing once. The sequencing input was naive CD4+ T cells from PBMCs. Subset indicated: CD45RA+ positively selected. This clonotype originated in a man aged 18-30 years in good health. Some clones in this sample may be carry-over from other donors' samples. The gene calls are TRBV5-4 and TRBJ2-7; D perhaps matches TRBD1 (6 bases). Written as DNA, the CDR3 is TGTGCCAGCAGCCCCCCTGGCCGGGACAAGAAGGAGCAGTACTTC. It yields the protein CASSPPGRDKKEQYF. The full variable domain, in which reference TRBV5-4 and TRBJ2-7 provide the parts outside the CDR3, is ETGVTQSPTHLIKTRGQQVTLRCSSQSGHNTVSWYQQALGQGPQFIFQYYREEENGRGNFPPRFSGLQFPNYSSELNVNALELDDSALYLCASSPPGRDKKEQYFGPGTRLTVT.